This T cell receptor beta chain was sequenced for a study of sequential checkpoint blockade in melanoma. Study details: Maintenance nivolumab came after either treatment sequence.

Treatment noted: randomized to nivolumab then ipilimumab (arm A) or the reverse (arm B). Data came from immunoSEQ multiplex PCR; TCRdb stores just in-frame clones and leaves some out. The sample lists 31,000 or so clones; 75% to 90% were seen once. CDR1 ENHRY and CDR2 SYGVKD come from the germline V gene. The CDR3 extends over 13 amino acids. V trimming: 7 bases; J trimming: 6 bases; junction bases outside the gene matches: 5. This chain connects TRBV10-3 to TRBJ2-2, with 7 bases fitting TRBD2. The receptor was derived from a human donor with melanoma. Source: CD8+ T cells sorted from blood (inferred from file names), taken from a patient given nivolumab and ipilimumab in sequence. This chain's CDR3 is CAINGLVSGELFF. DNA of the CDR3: TGTGCCATCAACGGACTAGTCTCCGGGGAGCTGTTTTTT.